The rows below give T cell receptor beta chains drawn from one sample of a study of cytomegalovirus exposure and HLA in healthy donors. TCRdb's table, derived via immunoSEQ multiplex PCR, lists solely in-frame clones and lacks some. Of approximately 190,000 clones in the sample, 70% to 80% were seen once. The sequencing input was PBMCs. Receptors originate from a woman under 40 in good health and CMV-seropositive. The conserved cysteine and the conserved F or W are not part of the CDR3 here.

length,V,J,CDR3
11,TRBV19,TRBJ1-1,ASSIVGGTEAF
13,TRBV2,TRBJ1-5,ASSSQGLLNQPQH
14,TRBV5-6,TRBJ2-7,ASRLGADRGKLEQY
11,TRBV19,TRBJ1-6,ASAGQGNSPLH
11,TRBV6-1,TRBJ1-6,ATNLSYNSPLH
10,TRBV6-1,TRBJ1-3,ATLYSGNTIY
12,TRBV5-6,TRBJ1-5,ASSLQGSNQPQH
13,TRBV9,TRBJ2-2,ASSVEGGGTGELF
11,TRBV5-6,TRBJ2-3,ASSSPASGTQY
16,TRBV4-1,TRBJ1-2,ASSQGNPSGPRNYGYT
14,TRBV5-1,TRBJ2-3,ASSPVAGRFTDTQY
12,TRBV19,TRBJ2-2,ASSLTGGTGELF
12,TRBV6-1,TRBJ2-5,ASKLAGPQETQY
11,TRBV6-1,TRBJ1-2,ASSAGRSYGYT
13,TRBV28,TRBJ1-1,ASSLLGGVNTEAF
12,TRBV7-9,TRBJ1-5,ASSLTGGNQPQH
15,TRBV7-2,TRBJ1-5,ASSLAGIRVVDQPQH
12,TRBV30,TRBJ2-7,ASTAQGDSYEQY
13,TRBV4-1,TRBJ2-1,ASSQDGTRQSEQF
13,TRBV28,TRBJ1-4,ASSLPQGAAEKLF
12,TRBV7-2,TRBJ1-2,ASSPRTANYGYT
14,TRBV9,TRBJ2-3,ASSLTSGSLPDTQY
12,TRBV18,TRBJ2-3,ASSPTLATDTQY
11,TRBV5-6,TRBJ2-7,ASSYQEGYEQY